This T cell receptor (beta chain) was found in a study of T-cell reconstitution after alpha-beta-depleted transplantation in children. This clonotype was detected many times. TCRbeta library construction was performed incorporating unique molecular identifiers. From the PCR reads, TCRdb called clonotypes with MiXCR, one entry per CDR3 protein. This sample has 150,000 to 200,000 distinct CDR3 sequences, with approximately 6.6% found just once. The J segment lost 6 bases and the V segment lost 8 bases, leaving 9 bases of the junction unmatched. In germline, CDR1 is LNHNV, CDR2 YYDKDF (reference sequence). The CDR3 runs to 13 residues.

This sequence originates from a human donor who donated a stem cell graft to a child with Wiskott-Aldrich syndrome. This chain joins TRBV15 and TRBJ1-1, with TRBD1 matching 7 bases. Source: PBMCs from the stem cell graft donor, taken from the stem cell graft. The CDR3 region has the DNA TGTGCCACCTCAGGGGGGGAACTTGCTGAAGCTTTCTTT. It encodes CATSGGELAEAFF.